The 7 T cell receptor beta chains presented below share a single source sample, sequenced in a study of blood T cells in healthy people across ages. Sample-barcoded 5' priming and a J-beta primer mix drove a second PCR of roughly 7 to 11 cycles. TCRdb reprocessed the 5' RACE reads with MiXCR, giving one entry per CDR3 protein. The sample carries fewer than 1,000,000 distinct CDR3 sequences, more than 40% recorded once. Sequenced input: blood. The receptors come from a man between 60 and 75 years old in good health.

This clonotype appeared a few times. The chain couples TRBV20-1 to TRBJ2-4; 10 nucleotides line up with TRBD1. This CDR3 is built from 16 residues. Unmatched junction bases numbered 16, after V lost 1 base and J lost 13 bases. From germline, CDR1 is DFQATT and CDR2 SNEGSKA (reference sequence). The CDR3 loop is CSARVMGRTGGGEQYF. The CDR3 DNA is TGCAGTGCTAGAGTAATGGGGAGGACAGGGGGAGGTGAGCAGTACTTC.

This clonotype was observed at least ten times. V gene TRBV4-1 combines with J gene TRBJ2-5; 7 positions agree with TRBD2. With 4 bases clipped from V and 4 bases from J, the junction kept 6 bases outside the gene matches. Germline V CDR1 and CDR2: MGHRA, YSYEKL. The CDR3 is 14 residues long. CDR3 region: CASSPGGGSETQYF. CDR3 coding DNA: TGCGCCAGCAGCCCCGGGGGAGGGTCAGAGACCCAGTACTTC.

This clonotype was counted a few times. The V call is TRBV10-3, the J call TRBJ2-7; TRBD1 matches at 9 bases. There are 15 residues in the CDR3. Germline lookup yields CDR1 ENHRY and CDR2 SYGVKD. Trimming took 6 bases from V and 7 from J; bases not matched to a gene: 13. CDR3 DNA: TGTGCCATCAGAAACCCGGGACAGGGTTCGCAGGAGCAGTACTTC. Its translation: CAIRNPGQGSQEQYF.

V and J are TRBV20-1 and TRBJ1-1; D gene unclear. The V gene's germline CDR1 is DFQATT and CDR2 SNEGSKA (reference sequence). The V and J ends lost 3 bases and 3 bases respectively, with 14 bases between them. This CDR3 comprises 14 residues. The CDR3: CSASQGVADTEAFF. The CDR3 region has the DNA TGCAGTGCTAGTCAAGGCGTGGCGGACACTGAAGCTTTCTTT.

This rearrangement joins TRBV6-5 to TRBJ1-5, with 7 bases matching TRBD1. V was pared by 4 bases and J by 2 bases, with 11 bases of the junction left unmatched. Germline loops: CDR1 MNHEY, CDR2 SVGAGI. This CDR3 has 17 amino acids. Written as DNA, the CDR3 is TGTGCCAGCAGTTCCAGGGGGGGACGAGAGGGCAATCAGCCCCAGCATTTT. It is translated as CASSSRGGREGNQPQHF.

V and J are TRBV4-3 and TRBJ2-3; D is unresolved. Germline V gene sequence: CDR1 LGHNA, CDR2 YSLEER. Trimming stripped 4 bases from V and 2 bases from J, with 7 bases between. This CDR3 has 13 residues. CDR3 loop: CASSRAYTDTQYF. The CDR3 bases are TGCGCCAGCAGCCGGGCGTACACAGATACGCAGTATTTT.

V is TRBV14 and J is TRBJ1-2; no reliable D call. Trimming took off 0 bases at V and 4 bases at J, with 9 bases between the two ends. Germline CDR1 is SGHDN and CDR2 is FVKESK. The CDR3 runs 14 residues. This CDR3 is CASSQDVPTYGYTF. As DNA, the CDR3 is TGTGCCAGCAGCCAAGACGTCCCGACCTATGGCTACACCTTC.